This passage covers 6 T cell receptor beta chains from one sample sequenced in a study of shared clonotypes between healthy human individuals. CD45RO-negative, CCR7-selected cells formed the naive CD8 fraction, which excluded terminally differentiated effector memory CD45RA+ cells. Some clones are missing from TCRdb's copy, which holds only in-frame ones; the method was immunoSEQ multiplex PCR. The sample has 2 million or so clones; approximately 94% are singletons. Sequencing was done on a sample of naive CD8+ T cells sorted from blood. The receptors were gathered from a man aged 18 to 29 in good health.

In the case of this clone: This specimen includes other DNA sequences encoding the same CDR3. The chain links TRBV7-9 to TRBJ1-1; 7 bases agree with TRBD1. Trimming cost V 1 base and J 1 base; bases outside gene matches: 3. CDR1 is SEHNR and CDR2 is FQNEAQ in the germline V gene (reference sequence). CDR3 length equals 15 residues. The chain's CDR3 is CASSLVGQANTEAFF. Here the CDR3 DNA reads TGTGCCAGCAGCTTAGTTGGACAGGCGAACACTGAAGCTTTCTTT.

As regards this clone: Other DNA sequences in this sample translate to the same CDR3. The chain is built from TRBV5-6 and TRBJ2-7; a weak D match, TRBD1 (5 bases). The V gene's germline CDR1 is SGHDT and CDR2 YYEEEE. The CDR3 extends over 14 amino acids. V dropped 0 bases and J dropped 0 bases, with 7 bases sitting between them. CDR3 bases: TGTGCCAGCAGCTTGGGTGACAGCTCCTACGAGCAGTACTTC. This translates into CASSLGDSSYEQYF.

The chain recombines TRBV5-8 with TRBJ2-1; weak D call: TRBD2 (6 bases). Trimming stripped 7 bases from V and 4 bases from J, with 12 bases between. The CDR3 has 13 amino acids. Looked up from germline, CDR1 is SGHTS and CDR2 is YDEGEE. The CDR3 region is CASLLGTYNEQFF. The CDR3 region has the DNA TGTGCCAGCCTACTAGGGACTTACAATGAGCAGTTCTTC.

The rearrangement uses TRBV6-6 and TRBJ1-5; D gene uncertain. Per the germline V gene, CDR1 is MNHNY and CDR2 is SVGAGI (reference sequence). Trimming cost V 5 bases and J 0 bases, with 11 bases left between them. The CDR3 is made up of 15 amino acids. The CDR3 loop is CASSGASDSNQPQHF. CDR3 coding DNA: TGTGCCAGCAGTGGCGCGAGCGATAGCAATCAGCCCCAGCATTTT.

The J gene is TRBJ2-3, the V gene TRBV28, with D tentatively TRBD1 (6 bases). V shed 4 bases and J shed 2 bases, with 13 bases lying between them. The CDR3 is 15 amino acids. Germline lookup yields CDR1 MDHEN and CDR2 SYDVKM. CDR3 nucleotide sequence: TGTGCCAGCAGTTCAGACAGGCCGGACACAGATACGCAGTATTTT. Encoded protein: CASSSDRPDTDTQYF.

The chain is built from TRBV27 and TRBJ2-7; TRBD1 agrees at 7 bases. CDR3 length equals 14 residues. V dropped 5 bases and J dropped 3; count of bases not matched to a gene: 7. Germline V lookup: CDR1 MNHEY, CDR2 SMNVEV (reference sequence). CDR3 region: CASSPTGTDYEQYF. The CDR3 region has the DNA TGTGCCAGCAGTCCCACCGGGACAGACTACGAGCAGTACTTC.